The following is a TCR beta chain sequence with its context. Its specificity is not known. Trimming cost V 5 bases and J 9 bases, with 17 bases left between them. This CDR3 spans 14 amino acids. Germline V CDR1 and CDR2: MNHNS, SASEGT. This sample is part of a study of T cells in tumors after PD-1 blockade. Study-wide context: Prior checkpoint blockade, systemic immunosuppressant use, or anti-cancer therapy within 4 weeks excluded patients.

Study-level results: Some novel exhausted tumor clones appeared in pre-treatment blood, suggesting peripheral recruitment.

This table comes from immunoSEQ multiplex PCR, and its TCRdb copy is limited to in-frame clones, with some not included. This table has tens of thousands of clones, less than 85% appearing once. This TCR was sampled from a human donor with basal cell carcinoma. Sequenced here: PBMCs, sampled after anti-PD-1 treatment. The chain links TRBV6-1 to TRBJ1-5; no clear D gene. The CDR3 DNA reads as TGTGCCAGCAGTTATACGGACTTCCAAAGGCCCCAGCATTTT. Its protein is CASSYTDFQRPQHF.